Included here is one TCR beta chain sequence, with context. Antigen specificity is unknown. The sample's time point: newly diagnosed, previously untreated cHL patient sample. Newly diagnosed, untreated classical Hodgkin lymphoma PBMCs served as comparison. Some clones are missing from TCRdb's copy, which holds only in-frame ones; the method was immunoSEQ multiplex PCR. The table includes around 43,000 clones, approximately 91% detected once. The record originates from a study of PD-1 blockade in classical Hodgkin lymphoma. Study-wide results and caveats: Reported findings placed baseline TCR diversity lower in newly diagnosed patients (compared with healthy donors). The authors have not defined what causes the repertoire differences, possibly disease activity or prior therapy.

Sequenced: peripheral blood mononuclear cells (PBMCs). The sequence was collected from a human donor with classical Hodgkin lymphoma.

CDR3 loop: CASSLAGGLGNEQFF. The CDR3 bases are TGTGCCAGCAGCTTAGCGGGAGGGCTGGGTAATGAGCAGTTCTTC. V usage is TRBV5-4 and J usage is TRBJ2-1; 10 bases line up with TRBD2. CDR3 length: 15 amino acids. Losses at the gene ends were 2 bases for V and 7 bases for J; bases not matched to a gene: 6. The germline CDR1 and CDR2 sequences are SGHNT and YYREEE (reference sequence).